This T cell receptor beta chain is drawn from a study of beta chain features in type 1 diabetes. The sample holds a few counts of this clone. The V end lost 5 bases, the J end lost 1 base, and 13 bases lay between the germline ends. Germline CDR1 is SGHNT and CDR2 is YYREEE (reference sequence). The CDR3 covers 15 residues. Every isolated RNA sample was fully reverse transcribed, so sequencing captured expressed TCRB transcripts. Profiling relied on immunoSEQ multiplex PCR, and the TCRdb table lists in-frame clones only, not all of them. This table holds 860,000 or so clones, roughly 15% found once. The sequenced material came from naive CD4+ T cells from blood. The V gene is TRBV5-4, the J gene TRBJ2-1, with D possibly matching TRBD2 (6 bases). The TCR was taken from a woman younger than 30 in good health. In DNA form, the CDR3 reads TGTGCCAGCAGTTGGGACTCTATGTCCTACAATGAGCAGTTCTTC. Translation gives CASSWDSMSYNEQFF.